This T cell receptor (beta chain) was sequenced during a study of blood T cells in healthy people across ages. To note about this clonotype: The target antigen is unknown.

Primers used in a second PCR of roughly 6 to 12 cycles were a sample-barcoded 5' primer and a J-beta primer mix. MiXCR, run by TCRdb on the 5' RACE reads, gives a single entry per CDR3 protein. The profile shows 1,300,000 or so distinct CDR3 sequences, roughly 59% of them singletons. The CDR3 extends over 13 amino acids. Looked up from germline, CDR1 is SGHNT and CDR2 is YYREEE (reference sequence). V lost 6 bases, J lost 4 bases, and 13 bases lay in between. Extracted total RNA amounted to at least 6 micrograms for each sample. Study observations and caveats: Among T cells, TCR beta diversity per million cells dropped roughly linearly as age rose.

The receptor was derived from a man aged 18 to 29 in good health. The sequencing sample was made of blood. The chain is built from TRBV5-4 and TRBJ1-2; D is uncertain. The CDR3 protein is CASKGSTSYGYTF. CDR3 DNA sequence: TGTGCCAGCAAAGGATCGACAAGCTATGGCTACACCTTC.